The 24 T cell receptor beta chains presented below share a single source sample, sequenced in a study of blood T cell repertoires in COVID-19. Here immunoSEQ multiplex PCR was the method, and the copy in TCRdb shows in-frame clones only, minus some. The data show 65,000 to 100,000 clones, with roughly 87% seen just once and more than 8% held by the top ten. Material for sequencing was peripheral blood. The receptors here all came from a man aged 45-65 years with acute or convalescent COVID-19.

This clone was seen just once. The rearrangement joins TRBV6-5 to TRBJ1-6; TRBD1 agrees at 10 bases. Trimming took 10 bases from V and 5 from J; bases not matched to a gene: 8. The CDR3 loop spans 15 amino acids. Per germline, CDR1 MNHEY and CDR2 SVGAGI. CDR3 sequence: CATKTGGRDNSPLHF. The CDR3 DNA reads TGTGCCACCAAGACAGGGGGCAGAGATAATTCACCCCTCCACTTT.

The J gene is TRBJ1-4, the V gene TRBV3-1 (or the pseudogene TRBV3-2); D gene unclear. In germline, CDR1 is LGHDT, CDR2 YNNKEL (reference sequence). The germline V and J ends were trimmed by 1 base and 3 bases, with 9 bases remaining between them. The CDR3 length is 15 residues. CDR3 in DNA: TGTGCCAGCAGCCAAGTCCGAGGAGCTAATGAAAAACTGTTTTTT. Protein sequence: CASSQVRGANEKLFF.

This clone was counted a single time. The chain carries TRBV12-3 or TRBV12-4 and TRBJ1-2; 7 bases fit TRBD1. V lost 5 bases and J lost 5; bases outside the gene matches: 5. The CDR3 consists of 13 residues. In nucleotides, the CDR3 is TGTGCCAGCAGTCCGGGACAGCTTTATGGCTACACCTTC. Protein: CASSPGQLYGYTF.

This chain connects TRBV10-3 to TRBJ2-2; no clear D gene. From germline, CDR1 is ENHRY and CDR2 SYGVKD. There are 14 residues in the CDR3. V lost 5 bases and J 3 bases, leaving 10 bases between the germline ends. The CDR3 protein is CAISRFVDTGELFF. Here the CDR3 DNA reads TGTGCCATCAGTCGGTTTGTCGACACCGGGGAGCTGTTTTTT.

The J gene is TRBJ1-2, the V gene TRBV30; 9 bases are shared with TRBD1. From germline, CDR1 is GTSNPN and CDR2 SVGIG (reference sequence). The CDR3 is made up of 14 amino acids. V lost 1 base, J lost 7 bases, and 7 bases stayed unmatched. CDR3 in amino acids: CAWSGTGDSAGYTF. As DNA, the CDR3 is TGTGCCTGGAGTGGGACAGGGGATTCAGCTGGCTACACCTTC.

The sample holds one count of this clone. This sequence joins TRBV3-1 (or the pseudogene TRBV3-2) and TRBJ1-6; 7 bases are shared with TRBD1. The V gene end was trimmed by 4 bases and the J gene end by 5 bases; junction bases not matched to a gene: 5. This CDR3 spans 15 amino acids. CDR1 is LGHDT, CDR2 YNNKEL, per germline (reference sequence). As DNA, the CDR3 is TGTGCCAGCAGCCCCCGGGACAGCCATAATTCACCCCTCCACTTT. Its protein is CASSPRDSHNSPLHF.

The V gene is TRBV6-4, the J gene TRBJ1-3, with D uncertain. The length of the CDR3 is 14 residues. The germline V and J ends were trimmed by 6 bases and 1 base, with 10 bases remaining between them. Germline values: CDR1 MRHNA, CDR2 SNTAGT. The CDR3 DNA reads as TGTGCCAGCAGAGAGGGCCCTTCTGGAAACACCATATATTTT. Protein sequence: CASREGPSGNTIYF.

The rearrangement joins TRBV29-1 to TRBJ1-3, with D uncertain. Between the trimmed V and J ends, which lost 4 bases and 4 bases, there was a span of 11 bases. The germline CDR1 and CDR2 sequences are SQVTM and ANQGSEA. This CDR3 contains 13 residues. The CDR3 is CSVGTPGGNTIYF. Here the CDR3 DNA reads TGCAGCGTTGGGACCCCGGGGGGAAACACCATATATTTT.

The genes are TRBV7-3 and TRBJ1-4; 8 bases agree with TRBD1. The V and J ends lost 4 bases and 3 bases, in that order; junction bases with no gene match: 4. The CDR3 covers 15 residues. Germline V gene sequence: CDR1 SGHTA, CDR2 FQGTGA. The CDR3 protein is CASSSQGGANEKLFF. The CDR3 DNA follows: TGTGCCAGCAGCTCACAGGGGGGCGCTAATGAAAAACTGTTTTTT.

The chain combines TRBV6-6 with TRBJ1-1; tentatively, D is TRBD1 (6 bases). The germline V gene encodes CDR1 MNHNY and CDR2 SVGAGI (reference sequence). V shed 6 bases and J shed 8 bases, with 25 bases lying between them. The CDR3 loop spans 16 amino acids. The CDR3 region is CASSPRGALTPPEAFF. In DNA, the CDR3 is TGTGCCAGCAGCCCTCGGGGGGCCCTTACCCCACCCGAAGCTTTCTTT.

The chain couples TRBV4-1 to TRBJ1-3; D unresolved. The V and J ends lost 0 bases and 4 bases respectively, with 10 bases between them. The CDR3 sequence is 15 residues long. Germline V lookup: CDR1 MGHRA, CDR2 YSYEKL. CDR3 DNA: TGCGCCAGCAGCCAAGATCGGGGAACAGGAAACACCATATATTTT. This gives the protein CASSQDRGTGNTIYF.

V usage is TRBV18 and J usage is TRBJ1-1; no clear D gene. V gave up 0 bases and J gave up 2 bases, with 10 bases separating them. The V gene's germline CDR1 is KGHSH and CDR2 LQKENI. The CDR3 loop spans 15 amino acids. CDR3 DNA: TGTGCCAGCTCACCACCGGCTCAGGTAAACACTGAAGCTTTCTTT. Its translation: CASSPPAQVNTEAFF.

This clone has only one observation. The rearrangement joins TRBV19 to TRBJ2-2; a weak D match, TRBD1 (5 bases). This CDR3 has 15 residues. V lost 0 bases and J 6 bases, leaving 11 bases between the germline ends. CDR1 is LNHDA, CDR2 SQIVND, per germline (reference sequence). The CDR3 protein is CASSIDLRVAGELFF. The DNA for the CDR3 is TGTGCCAGTAGTATAGATCTCAGGGTTGCCGGGGAGCTGTTTTTT.

The chain has TRBV7-8 and TRBJ1-5, with TRBD1 matching over 8 bases. Germline CDR1 and CDR2: SGHVS and FQNEAQ. CDR3 length: 15 residues. J was trimmed by 9 bases and V by 7 bases; bases with no gene match: 14. The CDR3 region is CASKAGVTGGRPQHF. DNA for the CDR3: TGTGCCAGCAAGGCGGGGGTAACAGGGGGGAGGCCCCAGCATTTT.

The V gene is TRBV27, the J gene TRBJ1-2, with D perhaps matching TRBD1 (6 bases). Germline CDR1 and CDR2: MNHEY and SMNVEV (reference sequence). The CDR3 consists of 12 residues. Trimming cost V 9 bases and J 3 bases, with 11 bases left between them. CDR3 in amino acids: CASRGGDYGYTF. The CDR3 DNA follows: TGTGCCAGTAGGGGGGGCGACTATGGCTACACCTTC.

The chain is built from TRBV19 and TRBJ2-5, with D unclear. In germline, CDR1 is LNHDA, CDR2 SQIVND (reference sequence). The CDR3 spans 13 residues. V was cut by 5 bases and J by 5 bases, with 12 bases left in between. CDR3: CASSPTWAETQYF. CDR3 coding DNA: TGTGCCAGTAGTCCCACCTGGGCGGAGACCCAGTACTTC.

This sequence joins TRBV5-1 and TRBJ1-3, with 7 bases aligning to TRBD1. V shed 4 bases, J shed 0 bases, and the junction held 4 bases outside the gene matches. CDR1 and CDR2 from the germline V gene are SGHRS and YFSETQ. The CDR3 loop spans 15 amino acids. The CDR3 DNA follows: TGCGCCAGCAGCATGACAGGGAACTCTGGAAACACCATATATTTT. The encoded protein is CASSMTGNSGNTIYF.

The J gene is TRBJ1-1, the V gene TRBV9, with 10 positions matching TRBD1. CDR1 SGDLS and CDR2 YYNGEE come from the germline V gene. V trimming: 4 bases; J trimming: 4 bases; junction bases outside the gene matches: 4. This CDR3 region has 14 residues. CDR3 amino acids: CASSPWTGGTEAFF. The DNA for the CDR3 is TGTGCCAGCAGCCCTTGGACAGGGGGCACTGAAGCTTTCTTT.

The chain joins TRBV24-1 to TRBJ2-5, with D unresolved. The V and J ends lost 0 bases and 7 bases respectively, with 8 bases between them. CDR1 and CDR2 from the germline V gene are KGHDR and SFDVKD. CDR3 length: 13 amino acids. The DNA of the CDR3 is TGTGCCACCAGTGATTTGGACATTGGGACCCAGTACTTC. Protein sequence: CATSDLDIGTQYF.

This sequence joins TRBV3-1 (or the pseudogene TRBV3-2) and TRBJ2-1, with TRBD2 matching 7 bases. The CDR3 has 16 residues. Unmatched junction bases numbered 14, after V lost 4 bases and J lost 8 bases. CDR1 and CDR2 (germline): LGHDT, YNNKEL (reference sequence). CDR3 region: CASSPSALRGFDEQFF. CDR3 sequence (DNA): TGTGCCAGCAGCCCAAGCGCGTTGCGGGGGTTCGATGAGCAGTTCTTC.

The CDR3 protein is CASSLTRGVYGYTF. The DNA of the CDR3 is TGTGCCAGCAGTCTCACCCGTGGAGTCTATGGCTACACCTTC. The V gene is TRBV28, the J gene TRBJ1-2; no reliable D call. V gave up 5 bases and J gave up 4 bases, with 14 bases separating them. Germline CDR1 is MDHEN and CDR2 is SYDVKM. The CDR3 runs 14 residues.

This rearrangement joins TRBV25-1 to TRBJ1-6; 8 nucleotides match TRBD1. The CDR3 length is 13 residues. Germline V gene sequence: CDR1 MGHDK, CDR2 SYGVNS. With V trimmed by 6 bases and J by 10 bases, 5 bases remained unmatched. CDR3 sequence (DNA): TGTGCCAGCAGCGGACAGGGACAATCACCCCTCCACTTT. Its translation: CASSGQGQSPLHF.

The chain employs TRBV7-8 and TRBJ2-1; 14 bases agree with TRBD2. The CDR3 spans 17 residues. Germline V gives CDR1 SGHVS, CDR2 FQNEAQ. The V segment lost 5 bases and the J segment 3 bases; nucleotides outside the gene matches: 6. The CDR3 nucleotides read TGTGCCAGCAGCCGAGGACTAGCGGGGGGACACTACAATGAGCAGTTCTTC. Amino acids: CASSRGLAGGHYNEQFF.

Worth noting for this clone: The junction departs from germline at one end; a sequencing error may be responsible. This chain connects TRBV7-7 to TRBJ1-1; D gene unclear. CDR1 SSHAT and CDR2 FNYEAQ come from the germline V gene (reference sequence). This CDR3 is built from 13 residues. CDR3 sequence (DNA): TGTGCTAGCAGCCGTGATGAACGGGGTGAAGCTTTCTTT. It encodes CASSRDERGEAFF.